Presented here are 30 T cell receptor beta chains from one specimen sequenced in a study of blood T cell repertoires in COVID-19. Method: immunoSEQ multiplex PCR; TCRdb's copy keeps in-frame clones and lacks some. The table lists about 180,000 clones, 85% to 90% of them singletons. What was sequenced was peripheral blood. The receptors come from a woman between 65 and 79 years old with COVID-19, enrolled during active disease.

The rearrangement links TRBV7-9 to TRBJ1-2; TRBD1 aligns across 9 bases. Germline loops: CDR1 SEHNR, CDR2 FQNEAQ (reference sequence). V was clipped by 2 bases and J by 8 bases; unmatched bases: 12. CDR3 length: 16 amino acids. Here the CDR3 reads CASSLKRTGDLFGYTF. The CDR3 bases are TGTGCCAGCAGCTTAAAACGGACAGGGGACCTTTTCGGCTACACCTTC. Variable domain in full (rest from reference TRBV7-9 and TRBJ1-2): DTGVSQNPRHKITKRGQNVTFRCDPISEHNRLYWYRQTLGQGPEFLTYFQNEAQLEKSRLLSDRFSAERPKGSFSTLEIQRTEQGDSAMYLCASSLKRTGDLFGYTFGSGTRLTVV.

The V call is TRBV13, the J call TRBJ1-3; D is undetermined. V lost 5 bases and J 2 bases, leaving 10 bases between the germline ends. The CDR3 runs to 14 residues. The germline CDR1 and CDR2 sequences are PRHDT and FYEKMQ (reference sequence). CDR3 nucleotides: TGTGCCAGCAGCCCGGGGTTGGCTGGAAACACCATATATTTT. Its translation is CASSPGLAGNTIYF.

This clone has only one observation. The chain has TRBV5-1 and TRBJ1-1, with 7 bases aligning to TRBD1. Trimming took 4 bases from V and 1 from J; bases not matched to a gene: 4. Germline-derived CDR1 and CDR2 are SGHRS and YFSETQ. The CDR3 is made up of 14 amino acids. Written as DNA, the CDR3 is TGCGCCAGCAGCAGGGGACAGCAGAACACTGAAGCTTTCTTT. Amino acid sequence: CASSRGQQNTEAFF.

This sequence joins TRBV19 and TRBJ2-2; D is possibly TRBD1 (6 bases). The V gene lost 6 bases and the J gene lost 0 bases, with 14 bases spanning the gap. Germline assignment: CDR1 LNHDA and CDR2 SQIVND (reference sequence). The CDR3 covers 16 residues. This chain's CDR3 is CASRLDRTSNTGELFF. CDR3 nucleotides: TGTGCCAGTAGACTCGACAGGACTTCGAACACCGGGGAGCTGTTTTTT.

CDR3 sequence reads: CASTASGANTGELFF. CDR3 DNA: TGTGCCAGCACCGCTAGCGGAGCGAACACCGGGGAGCTGTTTTTT. The chain couples TRBV7-3 to TRBJ2-2; 7 bases map to TRBD2. The length of the CDR3 is 15 residues. Trimming removed 7 bases from V and 0 bases from J; junction bases left unmatched: 5. The germline gives CDR1 SGHTA, CDR2 FQGTGA.

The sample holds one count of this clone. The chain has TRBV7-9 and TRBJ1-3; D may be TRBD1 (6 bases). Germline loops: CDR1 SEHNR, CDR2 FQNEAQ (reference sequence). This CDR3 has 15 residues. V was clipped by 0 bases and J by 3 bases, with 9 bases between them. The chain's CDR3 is CASSLANRDGNTIYF. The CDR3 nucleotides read TGTGCCAGCAGCTTAGCGAACAGGGATGGAAACACCATATATTTT. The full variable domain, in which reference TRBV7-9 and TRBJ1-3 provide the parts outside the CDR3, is DTGVSQNPRHKITKRGQNVTFRCDPISEHNRLYWYRQTLGQGPEFLTYFQNEAQLEKSRLLSDRFSAERPKGSFSTLEIQRTEQGDSAMYLCASSLANRDGNTIYFGEGSWLTVV.

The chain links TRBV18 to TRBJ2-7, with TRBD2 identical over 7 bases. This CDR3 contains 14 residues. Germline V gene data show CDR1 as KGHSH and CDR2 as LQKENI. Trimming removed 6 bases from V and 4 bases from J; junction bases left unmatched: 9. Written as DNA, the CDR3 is TGTGCCAGCTCTAAGACTAGCCTTCAATACGAGCAGTACTTC. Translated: CASSKTSLQYEQYF.

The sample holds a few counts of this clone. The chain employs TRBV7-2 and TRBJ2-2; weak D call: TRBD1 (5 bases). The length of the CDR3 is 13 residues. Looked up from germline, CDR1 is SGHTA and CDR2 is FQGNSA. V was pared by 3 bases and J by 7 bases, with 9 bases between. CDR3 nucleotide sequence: TGTGCCAGCAGCTTTACCAGGGTCGGGGAGCTGTTTTTT. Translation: CASSFTRVGELFF.

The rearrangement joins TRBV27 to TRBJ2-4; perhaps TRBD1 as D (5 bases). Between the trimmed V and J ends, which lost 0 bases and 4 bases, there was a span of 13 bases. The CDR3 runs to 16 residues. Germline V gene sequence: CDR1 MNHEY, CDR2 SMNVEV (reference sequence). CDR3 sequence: CASSLSRQGRKNIQYF. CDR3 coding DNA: TGTGCCAGCAGTTTATCGCGGCAGGGCCGAAAAAACATTCAGTACTTC.

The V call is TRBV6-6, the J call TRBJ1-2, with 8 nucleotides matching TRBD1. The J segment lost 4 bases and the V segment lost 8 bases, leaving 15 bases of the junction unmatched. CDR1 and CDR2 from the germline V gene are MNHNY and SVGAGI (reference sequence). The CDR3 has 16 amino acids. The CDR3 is CASSTSPDRDVYGYTF. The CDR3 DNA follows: TGTGCCAGCTCCACGAGCCCGGACAGGGACGTCTATGGCTACACCTTC.

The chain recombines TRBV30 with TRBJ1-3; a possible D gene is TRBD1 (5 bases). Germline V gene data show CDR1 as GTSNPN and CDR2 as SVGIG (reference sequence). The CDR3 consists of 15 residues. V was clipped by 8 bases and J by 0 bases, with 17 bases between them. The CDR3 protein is CALGQGWSSGNTIYF. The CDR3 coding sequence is TGTGCCCTCGGACAAGGATGGAGCTCTGGAAACACCATATATTTT.

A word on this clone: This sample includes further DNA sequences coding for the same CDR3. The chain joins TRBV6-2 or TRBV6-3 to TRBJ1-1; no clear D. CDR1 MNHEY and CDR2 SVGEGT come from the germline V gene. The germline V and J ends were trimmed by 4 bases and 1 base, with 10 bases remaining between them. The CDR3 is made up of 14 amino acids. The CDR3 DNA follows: TGTGCCAGCAGTTCCACAGAGACGAACACTGAAGCTTTCTTT. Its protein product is CASSSTETNTEAFF.

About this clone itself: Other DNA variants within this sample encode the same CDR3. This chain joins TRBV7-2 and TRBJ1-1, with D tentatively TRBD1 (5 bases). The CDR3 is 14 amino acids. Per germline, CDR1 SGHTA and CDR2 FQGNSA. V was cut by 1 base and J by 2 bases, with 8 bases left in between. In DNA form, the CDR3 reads TGTGCCAGCAGCTTAGGACAGATAAACACTGAAGCTTTCTTT. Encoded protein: CASSLGQINTEAFF.

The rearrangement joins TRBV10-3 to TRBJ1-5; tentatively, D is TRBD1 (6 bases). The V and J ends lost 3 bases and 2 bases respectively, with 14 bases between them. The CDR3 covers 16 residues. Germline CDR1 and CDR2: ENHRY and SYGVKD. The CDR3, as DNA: TGTGCCATCAGTGATACGGGGGGGCCGGGCAATCAGCCCCAGCATTTT. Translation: CAISDTGGPGNQPQHF.

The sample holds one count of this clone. The CDR3 loop reads CSVLTGVYNEQFF. The DNA for the CDR3 is TGCAGCGTTCTGACAGGGGTCTACAATGAGCAGTTCTTC. The rearrangement links TRBV29-1 to TRBJ2-1, with 8 nucleotides matching TRBD1. V shed 5 bases, J shed 3 bases, and the junction held 3 bases outside the gene matches. The CDR3 has 13 amino acids. Per the germline V gene, CDR1 is SQVTM and CDR2 is ANQGSEA.

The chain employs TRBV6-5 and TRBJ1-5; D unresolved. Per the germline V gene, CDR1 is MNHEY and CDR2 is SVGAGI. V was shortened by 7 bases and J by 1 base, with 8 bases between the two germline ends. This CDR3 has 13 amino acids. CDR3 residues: CASNRRSNQPQHF. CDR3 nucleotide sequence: TGTGCCAGCAATCGGCGGAGCAATCAGCCCCAGCATTTT.

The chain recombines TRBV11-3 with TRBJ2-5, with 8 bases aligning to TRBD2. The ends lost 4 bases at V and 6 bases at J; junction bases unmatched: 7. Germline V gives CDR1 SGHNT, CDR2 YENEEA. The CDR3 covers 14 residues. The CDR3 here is CASSSGGVMQTQYF. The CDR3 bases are TGTGCCAGCAGCTCCGGGGGGGTCATGCAGACCCAGTACTTC.

Here the CDR3 DNA reads TGCAGTGCTAGTTTGGGGCCCCGATTCACAGATACGCAGTATTTT. It is translated as CSASLGPRFTDTQYF. The chain carries TRBV20-1 and TRBJ2-3, with D tentatively TRBD1 (5 bases). The V end was cut by 3 bases, the J end by 2 bases, with 15 bases between. This CDR3 is 15 amino acids long. Germline V CDR1 and CDR2: DFQATT, SNEGSKA (reference sequence).

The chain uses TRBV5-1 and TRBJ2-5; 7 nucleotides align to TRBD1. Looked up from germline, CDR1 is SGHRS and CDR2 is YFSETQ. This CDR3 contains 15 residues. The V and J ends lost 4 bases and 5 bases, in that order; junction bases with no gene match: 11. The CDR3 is CASSRQGASEETQYF. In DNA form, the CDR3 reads TGCGCCAGCAGCCGACAGGGCGCCTCTGAGGAGACCCAGTACTTC.

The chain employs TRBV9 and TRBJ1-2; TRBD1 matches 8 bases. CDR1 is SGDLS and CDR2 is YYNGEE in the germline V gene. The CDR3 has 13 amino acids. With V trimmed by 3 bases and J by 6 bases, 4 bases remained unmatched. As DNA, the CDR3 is TGTGCCAGCAGCGCCCCGACAGGGGATGGCTACACCTTC. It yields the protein CASSAPTGDGYTF.

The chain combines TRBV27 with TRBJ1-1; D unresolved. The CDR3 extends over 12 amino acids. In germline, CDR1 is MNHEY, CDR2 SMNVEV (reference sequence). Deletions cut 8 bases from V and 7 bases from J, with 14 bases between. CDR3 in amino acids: CASSTGIGEAFF. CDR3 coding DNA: TGTGCCAGCTCCACCGGGATCGGTGAAGCTTTCTTT.

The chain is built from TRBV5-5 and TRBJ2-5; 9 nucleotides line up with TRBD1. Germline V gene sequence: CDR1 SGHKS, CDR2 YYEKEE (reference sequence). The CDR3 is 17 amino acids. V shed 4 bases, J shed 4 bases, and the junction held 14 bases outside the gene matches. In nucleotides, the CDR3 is TGTGCCAGCAGCGGCGGGACAGGGCGGGCGAAGGGAGAGACCCAGTACTTC. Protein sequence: CASSGGTGRAKGETQYF. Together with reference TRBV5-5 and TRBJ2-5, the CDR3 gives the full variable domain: DAGVTQSPTHLIKTRGQQVTLRCSPISGHKSVSWYQQVLGQGPQFIFQYYEKEERGRGNFPDRFSARQFPNYSSELNVNALLLGDSALYLCASSGGTGRAKGETQYFGPGTRLLVL.

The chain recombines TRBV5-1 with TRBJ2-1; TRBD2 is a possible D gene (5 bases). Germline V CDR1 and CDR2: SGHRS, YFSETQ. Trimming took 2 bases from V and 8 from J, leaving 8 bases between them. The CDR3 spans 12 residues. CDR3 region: CASSFRGDEQFF. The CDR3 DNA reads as TGCGCCAGCAGCTTCCGGGGTGATGAGCAGTTCTTC.

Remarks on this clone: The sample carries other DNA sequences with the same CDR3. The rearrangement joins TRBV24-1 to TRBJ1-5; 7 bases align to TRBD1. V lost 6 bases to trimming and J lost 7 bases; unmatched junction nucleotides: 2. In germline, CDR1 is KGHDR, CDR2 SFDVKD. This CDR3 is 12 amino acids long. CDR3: CATSTGAQPQHF. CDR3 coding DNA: TGTGCCACCAGTACAGGGGCCCAGCCCCAGCATTTT.

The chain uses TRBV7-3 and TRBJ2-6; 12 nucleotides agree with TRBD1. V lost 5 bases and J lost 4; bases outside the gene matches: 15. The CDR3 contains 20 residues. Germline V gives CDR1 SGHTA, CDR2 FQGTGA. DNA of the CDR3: TGTGCCAGCAGCCCCCGGGACAGGGGGCTGGCGGTTCCCGGGGCCAACGTCCTGACTTTC. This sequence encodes CASSPRDRGLAVPGANVLTF.

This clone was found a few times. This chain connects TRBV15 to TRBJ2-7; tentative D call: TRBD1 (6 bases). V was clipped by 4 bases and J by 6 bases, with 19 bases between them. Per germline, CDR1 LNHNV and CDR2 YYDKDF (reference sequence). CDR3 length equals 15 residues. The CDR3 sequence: CATSTEVGGLGEQYF. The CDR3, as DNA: TGTGCCACCAGCACCGAAGTTGGGGGCCTGGGCGAGCAGTACTTC.

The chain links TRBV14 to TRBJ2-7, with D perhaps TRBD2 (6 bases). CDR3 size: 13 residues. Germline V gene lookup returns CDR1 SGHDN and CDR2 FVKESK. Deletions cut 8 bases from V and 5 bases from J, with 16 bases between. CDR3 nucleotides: TGTGCCAGCCAGGGACTCATCCCCCACGAGCAGTACTTC. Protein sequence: CASQGLIPHEQYF.

CDR3 in amino acids: CSVVVRLASYNEQFF. The DNA for the CDR3 is TGCAGCGTTGTAGTAAGGCTAGCCTCCTACAATGAGCAGTTCTTC. The gene calls are TRBV29-1 and TRBJ2-1; D might be TRBD2 (5 bases). Germline lookup yields CDR1 SQVTM and CDR2 ANQGSEA. Trimming took off 4 bases at V and 0 bases at J, with 13 bases between the two ends. The CDR3 has 15 amino acids.

This chain's CDR3 is CASSLTEGGTIYF. As DNA, the CDR3 is TGTGCCAGCAGTCTAACGGAAGGGGGCACCATATATTTT. The chain is built from TRBV12-3 or TRBV12-4 and TRBJ1-3; tentative D call: TRBD1 (6 bases). This CDR3 is 13 amino acids long. Between the trimmed V and J ends, which lost 5 bases and 9 bases, there was a span of 14 bases.

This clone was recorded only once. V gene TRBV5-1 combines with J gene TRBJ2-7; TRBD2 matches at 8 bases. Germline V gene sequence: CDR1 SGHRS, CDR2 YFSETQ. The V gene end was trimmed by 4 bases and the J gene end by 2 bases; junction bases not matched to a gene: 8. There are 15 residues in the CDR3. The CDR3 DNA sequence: TGCGCCAGCAGCACGTCCGGGACTAGGACCTACGAGCAGTACTTC. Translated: CASSTSGTRTYEQYF.